Listed below are T cell receptor beta chains from one sample, sequenced in a study of cytomegalovirus exposure and HLA in healthy donors. Libraries were prepared by immunoSEQ multiplex PCR; TCRdb keeps only in-frame clonotypes and omits some of them. Of under 100,000 clones listed, over 60% were seen once; the top ten hold over 3%. Specimen: PBMCs. Every receptor here comes from a man aged 40-49 years in good health and CMV-seronegative. CDR3s include the opening cysteine and the closing phenylalanine or tryptophan. The order of the fields is V gene, J gene, clone size, D gene, CDR3 DNA, CDR3 protein. The D gene is left open where the match is weak. Some rows mark clone size as missing; the rest say once, few, many or name a class of expanded clone.

V: TRBV13; J: TRBJ2-1; size: NA; D: TRBD2; DNA: TGTGCCAGCAGCTTGTGGACTAGCGGGGTTAGTGAAGAGCAGTTCTTC; CDR3: CASSLWTSGVSEEQFF
V: TRBV2; J: TRBJ2-2; size: NA; D: NA; DNA: TGTGCCAGCACACTGGACTTTGATAGCACCGGGGAGCTGTTTTTT; CDR3: CASTLDFDSTGELFF
V: TRBV6-1; J: TRBJ2-7; size: NA; D: TRBD2; DNA: TGTGCCAGCAGTGCGAGACTAGCGGGGGGTTTCCTTTCCTACGAGCAGTACTTC; CDR3: CASSARLAGGFLSYEQYF
V: TRBV29-1; J: TRBJ2-1; size: NA; D: TRBD1; DNA: TGCAGCGTCGCCGGGACAGCTAGAACAGGCAATGAGCAGTTCTTC; CDR3: CSVAGTARTGNEQFF
V: TRBV28; J: TRBJ2-7; size: NA; D: TRBD2; DNA: TGTGCCAGCACCTTAAGCGGGGGCGGCGAGCAGTACTTC; CDR3: CASTLSGGGEQYF
V: TRBV27; J: TRBJ1-5; size: NA; D: NA; DNA: TGTGCCAGCAGTTTATCGGAGGATCAGCCCCAGCATTTT; CDR3: CASSLSEDQPQHF
V: TRBV5-5; J: TRBJ1-1; size: NA; D: NA; DNA: TGTGCCAGCAGCTTGGGAACGCAGGGCCTGAGGGAAGCTTTCTTT; CDR3: CASSLGTQGLREAFF
V: TRBV7-2; J: TRBJ1-1; size: NA; D: NA; DNA: TGTGCCAGCAGCTTATCTCTGAACACTGAAGCTTTCTTT; CDR3: CASSLSLNTEAFF
V: TRBV28; J: TRBJ2-5; size: NA; D: NA; DNA: TGTGCCAGCAGTTTAGGAGGGTACCAAGAGACCCAGTACTTC; CDR3: CASSLGGYQETQYF
V: TRBV7-9; J: TRBJ2-7; size: few; D: NA; DNA: TGTGCCAGCAGCTCCCGGGACAAGCCTTACGAGCAGTACTTC; CDR3: CASSSRDKPYEQYF
V: TRBV28; J: TRBJ1-1; size: NA; D: NA; DNA: TGTGCCAGCAGTTACTTCCTGATCGACACCATGAACACTGAAGCTTTCTTT; CDR3: CASSYFLIDTMNTEAFF
V: TRBV7-8; J: TRBJ2-7; size: NA; D: NA; DNA: TGTGCCAGCAGCTTACAAGACGGGATTATCTACGAGCAGTACTTC; CDR3: CASSLQDGIIYEQYF
V: TRBV28; J: TRBJ2-6; size: few; D: TRBD1; DNA: TGTGCCAGCAGGGCAGGGGGCGCTGGGGCCAACGTCCTGACTTTC; CDR3: CASRAGGAGANVLTF
V: TRBV7-6; J: TRBJ1-4; size: NA; D: NA; DNA: TGTGCCAGCAGCTTAGTACTTCCGGGACACCTTAATGAAAAACTGTTTTTT; CDR3: CASSLVLPGHLNEKLFF
V: TRBV4-1; J: TRBJ2-3; size: NA; D: TRBD2; DNA: TGCGCCAGCAGCCGGGGGGCGGGGGGGCGGGGCACAGATACGCAGTATTTT; CDR3: CASSRGAGGRGTDTQYF
V: TRBV4-2; J: TRBJ2-7; size: medium-sized; D: TRBD1; DNA: TGTGCCAGCAGCCAAGATACCGGGACAGGGTCCTACGAGCAGTACTTC; CDR3: CASSQDTGTGSYEQYF